This TCR beta chain came from a study of PD-1 blockade in classical Hodgkin lymphoma. Study-level background: The patients were dosed with nivolumab 3 mg/kg, infused intravenously every 2 weeks.

This sample's time point: cycle 4 day 1 (C4D1), after six to seven weeks of nivolumab. No patient escaped relapse after autologous stem cell transplantation, and brentuximab vedotin exposure varied. The study's findings and limits: What drove the repertoire differences, possibly disease activity or prior therapy, has not been defined.

Measured with immunoSEQ multiplex PCR; TCRdb has only the in-frame clones, and not every one. Of 43,000 or so clones detected, around 80% appear once; the ten largest clones hold 30% to 45%. As concerns this clone: The antigen is unknown.

CDR3 length: 14 residues. Germline V CDR1 and CDR2: SGHRS, YFSETQ. V was cut by 0 bases and J by 5 bases, with 11 bases left in between. The sample consisted of peripheral blood mononuclear cells (PBMCs), taken before the fourth cycle of nivolumab. The genes are TRBV5-1 and TRBJ2-5, with D possibly TRBD1 on 6 matching bases. The TCR comes from a human donor with classical Hodgkin lymphoma. The CDR3 loop reads CASSLGFQGETQYF. DNA of the CDR3: TGCGCCAGCAGCTTGGGCTTTCAGGGGGAGACCCAGTACTTC.